This T cell receptor (beta chain) was documented in a study of T cells in Graves' hyperthyroidism and ophthalmopathy. The CDR3 runs 12 residues. Per germline, CDR1 SNHLY and CDR2 FYNNEI. Trimming took off 9 bases at V and 4 bases at J, with 10 bases between the two ends. TCR beta CDR3 regions were amplified from RNA transcripts. The HTBI primer set served for first-round RT-PCR of the TCR CDR3. TCRdb itself ran the multiplex PCR reads through MiXCR, one entry per CDR3 protein. This sample has 350,000 to 500,000 distinct CDR3 sequences; 12% to 15% occur once, and the top ten carry about 5%. This clonotype was recorded many times. Its antigen is as yet unknown. Every diagnosis used clinical symptoms, serum thyroxine and TRAb, thyroid ultrasound and orbital computed tomography. Each 10 ml fresh peripheral blood draw supplied the PBMCs. Study-level findings and limits: A model of 13 V-J features distinguished ophthalmopathy from stable hyperthyroidism. Most expanded thyroid clonotypes above 0.001 recurred in blood.

This TCR derives from a woman aged 18-30 years with Graves' hyperthyroidism. The gene calls are TRBV2 and TRBJ2-1, with D possibly TRBD2 on 5 matching bases. Sequences were obtained from blood. CDR3 in amino acids: CASLKRYNEQFF. DNA of the CDR3: TGTGCCAGTTTAAAGCGGTACAATGAGCAGTTCTTC.